One T cell receptor (beta chain) is described in this entry. What it binds is not known. Use of 60 Vbeta and 13 Jbeta primers characterized the PCR. Some clones are missing from TCRdb's copy, which holds only in-frame ones; the method was immunoSEQ multiplex PCR. Among more than 110,000 clones listed, 80% to 85% were seen once. The sample belongs to a study of cytomegalovirus exposure and HLA in healthy donors. Study-wide context: From HLA-typed donors, an early data release held some 80 million unique TCRs.

Whole-study findings and limits: It was shown in a later analysis that HLA-associated TCR beta chains were more clonally expanded than other, equally common chains. Among CMV-associated TCR beta chains, most appeared HLA-restricted in a later analysis.

From germline, CDR1 is MDHEN and CDR2 SYDVKM. V lost 5 bases and J lost 7; bases outside the gene matches: 8. The CDR3 loop spans 14 amino acids. Sequencing was done on a sample of PBMCs. The receptor was isolated from a female donor in good health and CMV-seronegative. The J gene is TRBJ2-7, the V gene TRBV28, with 10 bases lining up with TRBD1. The CDR3 is CASSVTGQGTEQYF. The DNA of the CDR3 is TGTGCCAGCAGTGTCACGGGACAGGGGACAGAGCAGTACTTC.